The source of this T cell receptor beta chain is a study of cytomegalovirus exposure and HLA in healthy donors. Germline-derived CDR1 and CDR2 are MDHEN and SYDVKM. The length of the CDR3 is 14 residues. Trimming left V 5 bases short and J 0 bases short, with 10 bases between. Findings and caveats of the study: Cytomegalovirus-associated TCR beta chains were listed, numbering around 150.

Concerning this clone itself: Antigen specificity is unknown.

This table comes from immunoSEQ multiplex PCR, and its TCRdb copy is limited to in-frame clones, with some not included. This table has over 75,000 clones, 85% appearing once. From the 120-subject validation cohort, which was separate from the roughly 610-subject first cohort, the donors were drawn. This sequence joins TRBV28 and TRBJ1-2; no definite D call. The TCR was taken from a man younger than 35 in good health and CMV-seropositive. Sequencing used PBMCs. CDR3 in amino acids: CASSPRTPNYGYTF. CDR3 DNA: TGTGCCAGCAGTCCCCGGACTCCTAACTATGGCTACACCTTC.